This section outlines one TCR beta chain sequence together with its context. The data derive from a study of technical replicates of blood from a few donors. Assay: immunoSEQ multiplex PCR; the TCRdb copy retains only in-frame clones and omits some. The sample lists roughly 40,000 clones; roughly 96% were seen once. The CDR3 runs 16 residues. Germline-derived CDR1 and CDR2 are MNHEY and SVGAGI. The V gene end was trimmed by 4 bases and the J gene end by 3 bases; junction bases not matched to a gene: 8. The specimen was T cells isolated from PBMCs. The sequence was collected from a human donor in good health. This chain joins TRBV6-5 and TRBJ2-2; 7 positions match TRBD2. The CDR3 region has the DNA TGTGCCAGCAGTTTCCGGAGCGGGATACACACCGGGGAGCTGTTTTTT. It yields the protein CASSFRSGIHTGELFF.